The clone carrying this T cell receptor beta chain was seen a single time. Its matching antigen is unknown. The protocol was immunoSEQ multiplex PCR, while the TCRdb copy is restricted to in-frame clones and leaves out a portion. The sample consists of 85,000 to 130,000 clones, roughly 88% of them appearing once. Second-dose recipients at about 4 or about 12 weeks were treated as one pooled group. The data stem from a study of T cell responses to AZD1222 COVID-19 vaccine. Germline values: CDR1 SGHVS, CDR2 FNYEAQ. The CDR3 totals 15 residues. Trimming removed 5 bases at V and 2 bases at J, with 15 bases between. Broader study findings: Breadth and depth of Spike-specific TCRs rose after two AZD1222 doses. Repertoire collection took place solely once the T cell response had peaked. CD4 TCRs associated with vaccination spanned spike, dominating at 160-218 and 743-854.

The chain joins TRBV7-6 to TRBJ1-1, with D perhaps TRBD1 (6 bases). This clonotype originated in an adult who received the AZD1222 COVID-19 vaccine. The material was peripheral blood, obtained 28 days after the second AZD1222 dose. The DNA of the CDR3 is TGTGCCAGCAGCACGAGACAGGCTCAAAACACTGAAGCTTTCTTT. Its translation: CASSTRQAQNTEAFF.